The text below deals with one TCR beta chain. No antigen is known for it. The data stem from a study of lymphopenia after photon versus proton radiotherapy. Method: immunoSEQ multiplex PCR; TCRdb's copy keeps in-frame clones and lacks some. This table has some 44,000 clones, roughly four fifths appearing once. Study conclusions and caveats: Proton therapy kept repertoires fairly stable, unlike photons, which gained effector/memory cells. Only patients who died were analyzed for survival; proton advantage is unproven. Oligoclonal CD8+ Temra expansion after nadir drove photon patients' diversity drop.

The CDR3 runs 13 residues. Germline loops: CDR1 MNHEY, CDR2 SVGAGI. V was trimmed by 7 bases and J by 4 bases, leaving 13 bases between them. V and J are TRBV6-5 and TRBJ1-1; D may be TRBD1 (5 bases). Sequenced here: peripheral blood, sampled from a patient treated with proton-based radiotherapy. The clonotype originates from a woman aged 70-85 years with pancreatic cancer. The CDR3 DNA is TGTGCCAGCAATCAGGGAGCTCGCACTGAAGCTTTCTTT. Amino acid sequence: CASNQGARTEAFF.